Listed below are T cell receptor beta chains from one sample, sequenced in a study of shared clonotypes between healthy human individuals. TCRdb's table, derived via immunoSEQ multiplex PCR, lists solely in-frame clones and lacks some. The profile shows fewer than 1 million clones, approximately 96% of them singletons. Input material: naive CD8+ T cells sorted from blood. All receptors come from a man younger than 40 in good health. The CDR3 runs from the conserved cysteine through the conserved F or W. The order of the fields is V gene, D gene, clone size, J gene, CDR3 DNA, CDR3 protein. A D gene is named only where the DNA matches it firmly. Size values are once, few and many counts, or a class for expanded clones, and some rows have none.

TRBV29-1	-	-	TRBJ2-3	TGCAGCGTTCTCGGGCAGGGGAGCCCAGATACGCAGTATTTT	CSVLGQGSPDTQYF
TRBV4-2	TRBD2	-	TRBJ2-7	TGTGCCAGCAGCCAAGGACCTAGCGGGAGTACGGCTGGCGAGCAGTACTTC	CASSQGPSGSTAGEQYF
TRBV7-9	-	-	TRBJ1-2	TGTGCCAGCACCGATGACAGTCCGCTTGGCTACACCTTC	CASTDDSPLGYTF
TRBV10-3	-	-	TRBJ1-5	TGTGCCATCAGTAAGGGAGATACGCCCCAGCATTTT	CAISKGDTPQHF
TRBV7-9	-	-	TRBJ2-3	TGTGCCAGCAGCTTCCCCGGGGGGCGCCGCACAGATACGCAGTATTTT	CASSFPGGRRTDTQYF
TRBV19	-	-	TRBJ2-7	TGTGCCAGTAGTCTGTCACCGAACCTCGGGGAGCAGTACTTC	CASSLSPNLGEQYF
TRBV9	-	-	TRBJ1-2	TGTGCCAGCAGCGCTCGACAGTATGGCTACACCTTC	CASSARQYGYTF
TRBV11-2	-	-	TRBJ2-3	TGTGCCAGCAGCCATGTAACAGGGGCCTATCGGGAGGATACGCAGTATTTT	CASSHVTGAYREDTQYF
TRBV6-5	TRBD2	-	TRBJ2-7	TGTGCCAGTGTTGGACTAGGCTACGAGCAGTACTTC	CASVGLGYEQYF
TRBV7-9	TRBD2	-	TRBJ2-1	TGTGCCAGCAGCCCAATAGCGGGGACGTACAATGAGCAGTTCTTC	CASSPIAGTYNEQFF
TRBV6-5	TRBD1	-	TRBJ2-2	TGTGCCAGCGGACCGGGACAGGCTTACACCGGGGAGCTGTTTTTT	CASGPGQAYTGELFF
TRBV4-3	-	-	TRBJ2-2	TGCGCCAGCAGCCAAGGGGGAGTAGGTGTGGGCGGGCTGTTTTTT	CASSQGGVGVGGLFF
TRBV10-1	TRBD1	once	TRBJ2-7	TGCGCCACCGGTCCGACAGGGTCGGCGGTCGAGCAGTACTTC	CATGPTGSAVEQYF
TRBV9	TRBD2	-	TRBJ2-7	TGTGCCAGCAGCCCCCGGGACTACCCTACTGACGAGCAGTACTTC	CASSPRDYPTDEQYF
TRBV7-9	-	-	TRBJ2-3	TGTGCCAGCAGCTTTTCTCCAGTAAACACAGATACGCAGTATTTT	CASSFSPVNTDTQYF
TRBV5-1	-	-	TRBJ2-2	TGCGCCAGCAGGCGGATAGACAGTAACGGGGAGCTGTTTTTT	CASRRIDSNGELFF
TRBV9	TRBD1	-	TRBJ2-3	TGTGCCAGCACCTCCCCCCGGGACAGTAGCACAGATACGCAGTATTTT	CASTSPRDSSTDTQYF
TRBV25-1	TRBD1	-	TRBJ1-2	TGTGCCAGCGGGGACAGTGGGGGGTATGGCTACACCTTC	CASGDSGGYGYTF
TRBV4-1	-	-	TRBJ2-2	TGCGCCAGCAGCCAAAAATTCCCTAGCTTCGGGGAGCTGTTTTTT	CASSQKFPSFGELFF
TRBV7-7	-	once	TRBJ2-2	TGTGCCAGCAGCGAACGCGGGGGCGCCGGGGAGCTGTTTTTT	CASSERGGAGELFF
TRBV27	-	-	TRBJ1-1	TGTGCCAGCGGACGGGGTAGGGACACTGAAGCTTTCTTT	CASGRGRDTEAFF
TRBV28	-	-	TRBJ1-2	TGTGCCAGCTCGGGGGTGGGGGACTATGGCTACACCTTC	CASSGVGDYGYTF
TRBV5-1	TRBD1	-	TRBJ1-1	TGCGCCAGCAGCCCAGGACAGGGCAACACTGAAGCTTTCTTT	CASSPGQGNTEAFF
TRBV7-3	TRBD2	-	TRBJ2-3	TGTGCCAGCAGCTTAGGGGCGACCCTACCCGGGACTAGCGGCACAGATACGCAGTATTTT	CASSLGATLPGTSGTDTQYF
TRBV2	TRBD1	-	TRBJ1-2	TGTGCCAGCTTTGACTCAAGTAGCCAGGACAGGTATCACTATGGCTACACCTTC	CASFDSSSQDRYHYGYTF